Listed here are 11 T cell receptor beta chains from one sample, sequenced in a study of shared clonotypes between healthy human individuals. Naivety among CD8 cells was defined by CD45RO negativity and positive CCR7 selection, thereby excluding terminally differentiated effector memory CD45RA+ cells. Some clones are missing from TCRdb's copy, which holds only in-frame ones; the method was immunoSEQ multiplex PCR. The top ten clones hold roughly 0.23% of a sample with 760,000 or so clones, 90% to 97% of them seen once. Sample: naive CD8+ T cells sorted from blood. The receptors shown here come from a man aged 30 to 39 in good health.

This chain joins TRBV11-1 and TRBJ2-3, with D maybe TRBD2 (6 bases). Between the trimmed V and J ends, which lost 8 bases and 1 base, there was a span of 13 bases. Germline loops: CDR1 SGHAT, CDR2 FQDESV (reference sequence). The CDR3 consists of 14 residues. The CDR3 sequence is CASQEGFGTDTQYF. For the CDR3, the DNA is TGTGCCAGCCAGGAGGGATTCGGCACAGATACGCAGTATTTT.

DNA of the CDR3: TGTGCCAGCAGCTATCGGACTAGCGGGTTGAACACCGGGGAGCTGTTTTTT. Translating it yields CASSYRTSGLNTGELFF. V is TRBV13 and J is TRBJ2-2, with TRBD2 identical over 11 bases. The trim removed 4 bases at V and 1 base at J, leaving 5 bases unmatched. There are 17 residues in the CDR3. Germline-derived CDR1 and CDR2 are PRHDT and FYEKMQ (reference sequence).

The chain recombines TRBV13 with TRBJ2-7; D uncertain. CDR3 size: 12 residues. Between the trimmed V and J ends, which lost 5 bases and 7 bases, there was a span of 12 bases. Looked up from germline, CDR1 is PRHDT and CDR2 is FYEKMQ (reference sequence). The CDR3 reads CASSMTLQEQYF. DNA of the CDR3: TGTGCCAGCAGCATGACCCTTCAGGAGCAGTACTTC.

The count of this clone is one. The gene calls are TRBV14 and TRBJ2-3; 8 positions match TRBD2. The CDR3 sequence is 15 residues long. The germline gives CDR1 SGHDN, CDR2 FVKESK. The ends lost 0 bases at V and 5 bases at J; junction bases unmatched: 4. For the CDR3, the DNA is TGTGCCAGCAGCCAAGATCCAGGGACTAGAGATACGCAGTATTTT. Translated: CASSQDPGTRDTQYF. Looking up the rest from reference TRBV14 and TRBJ2-3 gives the full variable domain: EAGVTQFPSHSVIEKGQTVTLRCDPISGHDNLYWYRRVMGKEIKFLLHFVKESKQDESGMPNNRFLAERTGGTYSTLKVQPAELEDSGVYFCASSQDPGTRDTQYFGPGTRLTVL.

The chain uses TRBV7-6 and TRBJ1-1; the D is unclear. The CDR3 totals 16 residues. Deletions cut 6 bases from V and 6 bases from J, with 23 bases between. Per germline, CDR1 SGHVS and CDR2 FNYEAQ. The CDR3 DNA reads TGTGCCAGCAGTCCCTATGATGTGGGATACATCTCTGAAGCTTTCTTT. Translated: CASSPYDVGYISEAFF.

CDR3 loop: CASTGQGASNQPQHF. CDR3 DNA: TGTGCCAGCACCGGACAGGGGGCGAGCAATCAGCCCCAGCATTTT. The chain is built from TRBV7-9 and TRBJ1-5; 11 bases are shared with TRBD1. CDR3 length: 15 residues. Germline assignment: CDR1 SEHNR and CDR2 FQNEAQ (reference sequence). J gave up 1 base and V 7 bases, and 3 bases lay outside the gene matches.

This chain links TRBV28 with TRBJ2-1, with no clear D. Trimming took off 7 bases at V and 5 bases at J, with 15 bases between the two ends. This CDR3 is 14 amino acids long. The germline V gene has CDR1 MDHEN and CDR2 SYDVKM. The CDR3 loop is CASNSGIPNNEQFF. CDR3 sequence (DNA): TGTGCCAGCAACTCAGGTATCCCTAACAATGAGCAGTTCTTC.

CDR3 amino acids: CASRVETGSRYEQYF. CDR3 in DNA: TGTGCCAGCAGAGTGGAGACAGGGTCGCGCTACGAGCAGTACTTC. The chain employs TRBV27 and TRBJ2-7, with 7 bases identical to TRBD1. CDR1 and CDR2 from the germline V gene are MNHEY and SMNVEV (reference sequence). V shed 6 bases and J 3 bases; nucleotides not matched to a gene: 11. This CDR3 spans 15 amino acids.

The V call is TRBV2, the J call TRBJ2-1; 10 bases align to TRBD2. This CDR3 is built from 16 residues. The germline V gene encodes CDR1 SNHLY and CDR2 FYNNEI. Germline trimming cut 6 bases from V and 4 bases from J; bases unmatched to any gene: 9. The CDR3 sequence: CASSDAGTSAYNEQFF. The DNA for the CDR3 is TGTGCCAGCAGCGATGCCGGGACTAGCGCATACAATGAGCAGTTCTTC. Supplemented by reference TRBV2 and TRBJ2-1, the full variable domain reads EPEVTQTPSHQVTQMGQEVILRCVPISNHLYFYWYRQILGQKVEFLVSFYNNEISEKSEIFDDQFSVERPDGSNFTLKIRSTKLEDSAMYFCASSDAGTSAYNEQFFGPGTRLTVL.

The CDR3 protein is CASSLPDNEQFF. The CDR3 bases are TGTGCCAGCAGTCTCCCGGACAATGAGCAGTTCTTC. The chain carries TRBV11-2 and TRBJ2-1; D unresolved. Germline V gene lookup returns CDR1 SGHAT and CDR2 FQNNGV. The V end was cut by 6 bases, the J end by 5 bases, with 8 bases between. The length of the CDR3 is 12 residues.

The chain has TRBV7-8 and TRBJ1-1; no definite D call. Germline CDR1 and CDR2: SGHVS and FQNEAQ. The CDR3 spans 13 residues. The V and J ends lost 5 bases and 7 bases respectively, with 14 bases between them. The CDR3 nucleotides read TGTGCCAGCAGCGAGCCCCCTGGGCGTGAAGCTTTCTTT. This gives the protein CASSEPPGREAFF.